These T cell receptor beta chains were read from a single sample in a study of T cell changes during pregnancy in multiple sclerosis. The method was immunoSEQ multiplex PCR; TCRdb's version includes in-frame clones alone and lacks a portion of them. The table lists fewer than 110,000 clones, 92% of them singletons, with about 0.88% in the top ten. The source was peripheral blood, collected after pregnancy. The receptors come from a female donor with multiple sclerosis, enrolled in a pregnancy study. The CDR3 runs from the conserved cysteine through the conserved F or W. Each record gives: D gene, V gene, J gene, clone size, CDR3 DNA, CDR3 protein. The D gene is left open where the match is weak. A row's size may be missing; if present it is once, few, many or a size class.

TRBD2,TRBV7-3,TRBJ2-1,NA,TGTGCCAGCAGCCTATCTGGGTTAAGCGGGAGGGTTTACAATGAGCAGTTCTTC,CASSLSGLSGRVYNEQFF
NA,TRBV5-6,TRBJ1-1,NA,TGTGCCAGCAGTAGGAGAGGGGGGGTGTATACTGAAGCTTTCTTT,CASSRRGGVYTEAFF
TRBD1,TRBV7-3,TRBJ2-5,NA,TGTGCCAGCAGCTTAAACAGGGGAGAGACCCAGTACTTC,CASSLNRGETQYF
NA,TRBV9,TRBJ1-6,NA,TGTGCCAGCAGCGCCAGCTCCTATAATTCACCCCTCCACTTT,CASSASSYNSPLHF
TRBD2,TRBV5-1,TRBJ2-4,NA,TGCGCCAGCAGCGTGACTAGCGGGGCTGACATTCAGTACTTC,CASSVTSGADIQYF
NA,TRBV30,TRBJ1-5,NA,TGTGCCTGGACCGTGGGCGGGGGACATCAGCCCCAGCATTTT,CAWTVGGGHQPQHF
NA,TRBV10-3,TRBJ1-1,NA,TGTGCCATCAGTGAGGGAGGTATGAACACTGAAGCTTTCTTT,CAISEGGMNTEAFF
TRBD2,TRBV5-4,TRBJ2-7,NA,TGTGCCAGCAGCCAAGTTACAGCGGGGGGGCCCCACGAGCAGTACTTC,CASSQVTAGGPHEQYF
NA,TRBV2,TRBJ1-3,NA,TGTGCCAGCACCCCGACACCTAACTCTGGAAACACCATATATTTT,CASTPTPNSGNTIYF
NA,TRBV30,TRBJ1-2,NA,TGTGCCTGGAACTCAGACTTCTACACCTTC,CAWNSDFYTF
TRBD2,TRBV9,TRBJ2-3,NA,TGTGCCAGCAGCGTAGAGGGTAGGGTACGGAGCGGGGGGGACACTAGCACAGATACGCAGTATTTT,CASSVEGRVRSGGDTSTDTQYF
TRBD2,TRBV7-2,TRBJ2-2,once,TGTGCCAGCAGCAGGACGGGACTACCGAACACCGGGGAGCTGTTTTTT,CASSRTGLPNTGELFF
NA,TRBV9,TRBJ1-2,NA,TGTGCCAGCAGCGTAGATAAGACAGACTATGGCTACACCTTC,CASSVDKTDYGYTF
TRBD1,TRBV28,TRBJ2-7,NA,TGTGCCAGCAGTCCTGGGGACAGCCCCTACGAGCAGTACTTC,CASSPGDSPYEQYF
NA,TRBV5-1,TRBJ1-5,once,TGCGCCAGCAGCTTGGGTCCGTTCAATCAGCCCCAGCATTTT,CASSLGPFNQPQHF
NA,TRBV27,TRBJ1-1,NA,TGTGCCAGCAGTTTCCGGACTGAAGCTTTCTTT,CASSFRTEAFF
TRBD2,TRBV30,TRBJ2-3,NA,TGTGCCACCAGAGGCGGGAGGACAGATACGCAGTATTTT,CATRGGRTDTQYF
NA,TRBV29-1,TRBJ1-1,NA,TGCAGCGTCGGGGACATCAGGAACACTGAAGCTTTCTTT,CSVGDIRNTEAFF
NA,TRBV5-1,TRBJ2-7,NA,TGCGCCAGCAGCTTGGCGCAGGGGATGTACGAGCAGTACTTC,CASSLAQGMYEQYF
TRBD2,TRBV30,TRBJ2-7,NA,TGTGCCTGGAGTGTAGGACTAGCGGGGTACGAGCAGTACTTC,CAWSVGLAGYEQYF
TRBD2,TRBV7-6,TRBJ2-1,once,TGTGCCAGCAGCTTAGCTCCGCCGACTAGCAGAAACAATGAGCAGTTCTTC,CASSLAPPTSRNNEQFF
TRBD1,TRBV2,TRBJ1-2,NA,TGTGCCAGCAGTCGGGACAGGGGGAGTTACACCTTC,CASSRDRGSYTF
TRBD2,TRBV27,TRBJ2-1,once,TGTGCCAGCATCGATCTAGCGGGACATGTGGGTGAGCAGTTCTTC,CASIDLAGHVGEQFF
NA,TRBV10-2,TRBJ2-7,NA,TGCGCCAGCAGTGAGGAAGGGGGAAGGACCTACGAGCAGTACTTC,CASSEEGGRTYEQYF
NA,TRBV15,TRBJ2-1,NA,TGTGCCACCAGCAGGGACTTCGAGGGCCAGTTCTTC,CATSRDFEGQFF
NA,TRBV28,TRBJ2-3,NA,TGTGCCAGCAGTTTAGTACAGGGGCGGGGAGATACGCAGTATTTT,CASSLVQGRGDTQYF
NA,TRBV7-6,TRBJ2-5,once,TGTGCCAGCACTTTATCGGAGACCCAGTACTTC,CASTLSETQYF
NA,TRBV28,TRBJ2-7,NA,TGTGCCAGCGGTCAAGGAGTCGGCGAGCAGTACTTC,CASGQGVGEQYF
NA,TRBV9,TRBJ1-1,NA,TGTGCCAGCAGTAGTCCCCCGGGGACTGAAGCTTTCTTT,CASSSPPGTEAFF
NA,TRBV19,TRBJ2-2,NA,TGTGCCAGTAGTATAGCTCCGGTCACCGGGGAGCTGTTTTTT,CASSIAPVTGELFF
TRBD1,TRBV5-1,TRBJ1-2,NA,TGCGCCAGCAGCATCGGGACAGCGTTCTACTATGGCTACACCTTC,CASSIGTAFYYGYTF
NA,TRBV18,TRBJ1-3,NA,TGTGCCAGCTCACCAGGCGGGAGCTCTGGAAACACCATATATTTT,CASSPGGSSGNTIYF
NA,TRBV2,TRBJ2-7,NA,TGTGCCAGCATCGACGGAGTCTACGAGCAGTACTTC,CASIDGVYEQYF
NA,TRBV6-1,TRBJ2-3,NA,TGTGCCAGCAGTGAAAAGTCGAGCTTCCGAGATACGCAGTATTTT,CASSEKSSFRDTQYF
TRBD1,TRBV18,TRBJ2-3,NA,TGTGCCAGCTCACCGGGACAGGGCCCAGATACGCAGTATTTT,CASSPGQGPDTQYF
NA,TRBV30,TRBJ2-1,NA,TGTGCCTACGCCTTGGGACTGTACAATGAGCAGTTCTTC,CAYALGLYNEQFF